This T cell receptor (beta chain) stems from a study of metastatic and nonmetastatic thyroid tumors. Study-wide context: Across peripheral blood and tumor or nodule tissue samples taken from malignant and benign thyroid patients, the repertoires were compared with one another. General study findings and limits: Malignant thyroid tumors reportedly had TCR beta diversity that was significantly higher than in benign nodules, in blood and tumor.

TCRdb re-analyzed the PCR reads through MiXCR. Here the sample spans approximately 8,200 clones, approximately 30% being singletons. About this clone itself: The target antigen is unknown.

The ends were cut back, 1 base at V and 2 bases at J, with 21 bases in the middle. The CDR3 sequence is 17 residues long. The V gene's germline CDR1 is DFQATT and CDR2 SNEGSKA (reference sequence). No patient had received any treatment before thyroid surgery. The sequence was obtained from a female donor with papillary thyroid cancer or a benign thyroid nodule (not recorded which). Some clones in this sample may be carry-over from other donors' samples. Sequenced: adjacent normal tissue. The gene calls are TRBV20-1 and TRBJ2-7; unclear D gene. The CDR3 region is CSARGDFFQTAPYEQYF. In DNA form, the CDR3 reads TGCAGTGCTAGAGGAGACTTTTTTCAGACGGCCCCCTACGAGCAGTACTTC.